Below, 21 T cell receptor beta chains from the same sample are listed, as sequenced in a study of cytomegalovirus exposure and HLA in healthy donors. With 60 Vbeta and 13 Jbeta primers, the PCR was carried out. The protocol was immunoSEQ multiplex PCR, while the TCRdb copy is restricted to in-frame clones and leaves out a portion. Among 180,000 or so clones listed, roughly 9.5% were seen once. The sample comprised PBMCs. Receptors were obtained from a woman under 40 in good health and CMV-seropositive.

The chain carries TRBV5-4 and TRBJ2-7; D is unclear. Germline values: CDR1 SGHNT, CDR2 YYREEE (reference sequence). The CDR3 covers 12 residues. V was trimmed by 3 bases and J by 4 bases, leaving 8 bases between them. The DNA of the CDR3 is TGTGCCAGCAGCTCAGAGGATTACGAGCAGTACTTC. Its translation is CASSSEDYEQYF.

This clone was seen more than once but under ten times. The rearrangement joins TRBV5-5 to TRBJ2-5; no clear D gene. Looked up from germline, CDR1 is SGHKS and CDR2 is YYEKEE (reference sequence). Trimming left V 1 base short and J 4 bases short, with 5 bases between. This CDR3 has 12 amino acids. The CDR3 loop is CASSLNRETQYF. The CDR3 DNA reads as TGTGCCAGCAGCTTGAATCGAGAGACCCAGTACTTC.

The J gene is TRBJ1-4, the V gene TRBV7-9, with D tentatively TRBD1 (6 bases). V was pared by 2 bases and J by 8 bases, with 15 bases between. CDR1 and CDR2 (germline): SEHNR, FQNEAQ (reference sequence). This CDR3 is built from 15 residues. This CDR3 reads CASSLSLQGREKLFF. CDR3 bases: TGTGCCAGCAGCTTAAGCCTACAGGGACGAGAAAAACTGTTTTTT.

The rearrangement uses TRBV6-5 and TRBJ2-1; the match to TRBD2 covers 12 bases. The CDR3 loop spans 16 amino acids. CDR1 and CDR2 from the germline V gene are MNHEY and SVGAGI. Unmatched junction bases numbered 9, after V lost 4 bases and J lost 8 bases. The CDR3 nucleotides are TGTGCCAGCAGTTCGAAACGACTAGCGGGAGTCTATGAGCAGTTCTTC. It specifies CASSSKRLAGVYEQFF.

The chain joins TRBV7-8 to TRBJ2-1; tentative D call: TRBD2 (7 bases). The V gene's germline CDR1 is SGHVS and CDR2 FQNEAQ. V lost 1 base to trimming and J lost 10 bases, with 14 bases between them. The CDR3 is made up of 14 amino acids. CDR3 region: CASSLEAGAEEQFF. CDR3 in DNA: TGTGCCAGCAGCTTAGAGGCGGGGGCTGAGGAGCAGTTCTTC.

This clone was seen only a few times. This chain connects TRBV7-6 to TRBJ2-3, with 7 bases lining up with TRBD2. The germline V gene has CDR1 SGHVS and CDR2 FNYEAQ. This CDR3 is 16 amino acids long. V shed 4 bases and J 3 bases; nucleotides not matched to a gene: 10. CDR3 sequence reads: CASSSLTSLETDTQYF. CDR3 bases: TGTGCCAGCAGCTCCTTGACTAGCCTCGAGACAGATACGCAGTATTTT.

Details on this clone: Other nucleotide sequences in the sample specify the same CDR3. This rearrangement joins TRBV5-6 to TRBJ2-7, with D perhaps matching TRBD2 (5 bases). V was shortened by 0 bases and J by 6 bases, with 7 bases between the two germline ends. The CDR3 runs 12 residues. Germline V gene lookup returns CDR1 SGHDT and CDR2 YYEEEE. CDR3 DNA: TGTGCCAGCAGCTTGGGTCGGGGCGAGCAGTACTTC. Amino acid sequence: CASSLGRGEQYF.

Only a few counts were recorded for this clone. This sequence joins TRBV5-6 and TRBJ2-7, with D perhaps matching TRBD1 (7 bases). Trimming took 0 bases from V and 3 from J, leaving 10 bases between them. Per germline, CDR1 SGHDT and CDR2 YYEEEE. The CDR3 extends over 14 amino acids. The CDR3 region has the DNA TGTGCCAGCAGCTTGGGACAGGGACTCTACGAGCAGTACTTC. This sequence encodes CASSLGQGLYEQYF.

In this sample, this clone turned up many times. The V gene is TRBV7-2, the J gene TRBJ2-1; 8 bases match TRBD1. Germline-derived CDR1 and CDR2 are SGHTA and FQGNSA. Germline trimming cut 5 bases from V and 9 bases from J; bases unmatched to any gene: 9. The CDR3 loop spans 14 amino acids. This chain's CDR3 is CASSLTRTGSEQFF. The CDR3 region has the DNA TGTGCCAGCAGCCTAACCCGGACAGGGAGTGAGCAGTTCTTC.

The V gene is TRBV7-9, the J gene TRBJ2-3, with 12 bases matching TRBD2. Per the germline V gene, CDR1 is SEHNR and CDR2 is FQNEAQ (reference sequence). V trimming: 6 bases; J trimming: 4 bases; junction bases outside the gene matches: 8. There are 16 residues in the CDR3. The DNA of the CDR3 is TGTGCCAGCAGTCCTAGCGGGAGGGCTCAGGCAGATACGCAGTATTTT. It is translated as CASSPSGRAQADTQYF.

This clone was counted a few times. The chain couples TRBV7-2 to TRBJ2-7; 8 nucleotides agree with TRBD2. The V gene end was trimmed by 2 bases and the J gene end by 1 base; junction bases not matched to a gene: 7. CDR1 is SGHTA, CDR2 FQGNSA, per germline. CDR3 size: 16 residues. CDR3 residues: CASSLSGSGDSYEQYF. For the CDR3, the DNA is TGTGCCAGCAGCTTATCGGGTAGCGGGGATTCCTACGAGCAGTACTTC.

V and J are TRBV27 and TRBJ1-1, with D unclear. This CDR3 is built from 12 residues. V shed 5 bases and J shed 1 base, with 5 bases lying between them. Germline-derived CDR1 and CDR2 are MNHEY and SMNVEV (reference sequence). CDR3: CASSTENTEAFF. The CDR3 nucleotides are TGTGCCAGCAGTACAGAGAACACTGAAGCTTTCTTT.

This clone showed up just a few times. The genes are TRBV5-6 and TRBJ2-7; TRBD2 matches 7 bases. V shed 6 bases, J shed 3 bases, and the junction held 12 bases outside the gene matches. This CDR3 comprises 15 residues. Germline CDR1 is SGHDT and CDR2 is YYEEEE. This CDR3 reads CASTWGAGRNYEQYF. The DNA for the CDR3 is TGTGCCAGCACCTGGGGAGCGGGACGAAACTACGAGCAGTACTTC.

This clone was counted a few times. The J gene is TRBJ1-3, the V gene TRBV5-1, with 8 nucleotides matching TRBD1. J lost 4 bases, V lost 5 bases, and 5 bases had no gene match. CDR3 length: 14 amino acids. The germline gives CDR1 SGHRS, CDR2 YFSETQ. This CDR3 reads CASSMTGEGNTIYF. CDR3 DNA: TGCGCCAGCAGTATGACAGGGGAAGGAAACACCATATATTTT.

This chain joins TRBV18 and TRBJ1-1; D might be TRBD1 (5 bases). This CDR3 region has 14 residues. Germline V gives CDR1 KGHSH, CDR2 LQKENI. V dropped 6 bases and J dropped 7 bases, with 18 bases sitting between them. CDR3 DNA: TGTGCCAGCTCCTCTGGAGGGGCCCAGGGTGAAGCTTTCTTT. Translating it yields CASSSGGAQGEAFF.

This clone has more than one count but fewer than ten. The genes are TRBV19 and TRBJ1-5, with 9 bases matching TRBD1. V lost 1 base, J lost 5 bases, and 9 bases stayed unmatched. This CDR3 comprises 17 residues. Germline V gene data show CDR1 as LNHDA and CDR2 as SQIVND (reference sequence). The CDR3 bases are TGTGCCAGTAGTATAGGGGGATACAGGGGGCAGGATCAGCCCCAGCATTTT. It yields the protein CASSIGGYRGQDQPQHF. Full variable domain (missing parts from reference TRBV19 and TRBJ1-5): DGGITQSPKYLFRKEGQNVTLSCEQNLNHDAMYWYRQDPGQGLRLIYYSQIVNDFQKGDIAEGYSVSREKKESFPLTVTSAQKNPTAFYLCASSIGGYRGQDQPQHFGDGTRLSIL.

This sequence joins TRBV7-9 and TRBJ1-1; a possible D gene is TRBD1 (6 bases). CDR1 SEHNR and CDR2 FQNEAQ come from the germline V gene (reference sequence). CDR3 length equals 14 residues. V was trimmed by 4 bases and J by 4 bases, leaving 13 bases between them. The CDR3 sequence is CASSSQGRGTEAFF. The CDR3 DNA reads TGTGCCAGCAGCTCACAGGGAAGGGGCACTGAAGCTTTCTTT.

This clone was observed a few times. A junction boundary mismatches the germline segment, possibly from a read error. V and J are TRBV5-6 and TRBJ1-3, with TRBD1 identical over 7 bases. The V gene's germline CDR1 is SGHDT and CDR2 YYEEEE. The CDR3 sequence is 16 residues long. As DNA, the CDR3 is TGTGCCAGCAGCTTGGAGCAGGGGGGCTCTGGAAACAACATATATTTT. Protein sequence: CASSLEQGGSGNNIYF.

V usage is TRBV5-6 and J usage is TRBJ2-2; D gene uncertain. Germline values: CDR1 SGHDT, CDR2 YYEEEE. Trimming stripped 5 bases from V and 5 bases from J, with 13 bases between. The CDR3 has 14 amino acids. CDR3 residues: CASSLTPRTGELFF. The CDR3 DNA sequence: TGTGCCAGCAGTCTTACCCCCCGGACCGGGGAGCTGTTTTTT.

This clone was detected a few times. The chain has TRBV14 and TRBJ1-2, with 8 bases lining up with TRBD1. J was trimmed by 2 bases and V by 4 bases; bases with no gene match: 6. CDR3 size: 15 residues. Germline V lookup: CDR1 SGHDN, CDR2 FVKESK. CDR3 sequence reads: CASSRTGGSNYGYTF. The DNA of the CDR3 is TGTGCCAGCAGCCGCACAGGGGGGTCGAACTATGGCTACACCTTC.

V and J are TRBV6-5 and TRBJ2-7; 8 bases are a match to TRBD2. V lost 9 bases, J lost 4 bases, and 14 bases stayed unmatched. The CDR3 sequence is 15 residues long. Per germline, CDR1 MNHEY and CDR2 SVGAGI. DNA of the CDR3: TGTGCCAGTTACCCGCATCGGGGGGGTCTTTACGAGCAGTACTTC. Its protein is CASYPHRGGLYEQYF.